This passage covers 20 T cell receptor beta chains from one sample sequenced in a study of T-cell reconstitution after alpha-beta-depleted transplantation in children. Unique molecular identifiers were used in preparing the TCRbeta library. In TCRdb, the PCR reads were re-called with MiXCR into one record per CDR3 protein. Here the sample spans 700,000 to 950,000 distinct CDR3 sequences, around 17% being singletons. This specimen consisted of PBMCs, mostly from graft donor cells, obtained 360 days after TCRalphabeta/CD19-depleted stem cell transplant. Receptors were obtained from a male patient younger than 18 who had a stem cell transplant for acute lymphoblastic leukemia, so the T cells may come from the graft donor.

The CDR3 region is CASSPDSARGSYNEQFF. CDR3 nucleotides: TGTGCCAGCAGCCCGGACAGTGCGCGGGGATCCTACAATGAGCAGTTCTTC. The V and J genes are TRBV7-8 and TRBJ2-1; D may be TRBD1 or TRBD2 (6 bases each). V lost 5 bases and J lost 1, with 18 bases in between. CDR1 SGHVS and CDR2 FQNEAQ come from the germline V gene. The CDR3 covers 17 residues.

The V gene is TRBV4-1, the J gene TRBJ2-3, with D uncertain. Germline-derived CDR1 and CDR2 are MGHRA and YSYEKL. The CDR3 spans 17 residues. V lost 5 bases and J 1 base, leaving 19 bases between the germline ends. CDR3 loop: CASSSPLGRQRTDTQYF. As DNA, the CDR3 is TGCGCCAGCAGCTCACCCCTCGGGCGGCAACGCACAGATACGCAGTATTTT.

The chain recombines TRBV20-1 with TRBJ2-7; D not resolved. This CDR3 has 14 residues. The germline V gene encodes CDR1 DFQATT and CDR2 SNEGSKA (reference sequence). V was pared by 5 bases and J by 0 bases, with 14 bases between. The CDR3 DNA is TGCAGTGCTTTCGCCCACGATAGCTCCTACGAGCAGTACTTC. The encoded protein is CSAFAHDSSYEQYF.

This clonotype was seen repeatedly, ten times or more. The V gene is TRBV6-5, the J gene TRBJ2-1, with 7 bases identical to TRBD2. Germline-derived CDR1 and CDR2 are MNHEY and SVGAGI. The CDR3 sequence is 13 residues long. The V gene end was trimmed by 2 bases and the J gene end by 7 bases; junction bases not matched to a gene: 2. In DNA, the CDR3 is TGTGCCAGCAGTTACGGGAGGGTGAATGAGCAGTTCTTC. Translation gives CASSYGRVNEQFF.

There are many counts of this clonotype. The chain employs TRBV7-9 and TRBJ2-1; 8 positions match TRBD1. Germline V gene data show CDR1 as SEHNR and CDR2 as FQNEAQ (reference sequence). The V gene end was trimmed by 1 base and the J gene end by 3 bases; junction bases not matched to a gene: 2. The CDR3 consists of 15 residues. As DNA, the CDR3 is TGTGCCAGCAGCTTAGGACAGGGGTACTACAATGAGCAGTTCTTC. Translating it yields CASSLGQGYYNEQFF.

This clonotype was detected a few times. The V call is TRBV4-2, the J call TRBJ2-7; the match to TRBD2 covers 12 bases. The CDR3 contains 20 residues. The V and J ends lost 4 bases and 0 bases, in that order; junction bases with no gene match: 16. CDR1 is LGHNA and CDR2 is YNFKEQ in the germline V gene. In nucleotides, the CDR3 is TGTGCCAGCAGCCCCCCTGGACTAGCGGGACGCAATAGGCCCTCCTACGAGCAGTACTTC. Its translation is CASSPPGLAGRNRPSYEQYF.

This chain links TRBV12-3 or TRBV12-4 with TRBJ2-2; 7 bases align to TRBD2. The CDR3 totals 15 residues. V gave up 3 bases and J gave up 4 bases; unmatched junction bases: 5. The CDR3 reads CASSFPSGLTGELFF. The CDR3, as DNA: TGTGCCAGCAGTTTTCCTAGCGGCCTCACCGGGGAGCTGTTTTTT.

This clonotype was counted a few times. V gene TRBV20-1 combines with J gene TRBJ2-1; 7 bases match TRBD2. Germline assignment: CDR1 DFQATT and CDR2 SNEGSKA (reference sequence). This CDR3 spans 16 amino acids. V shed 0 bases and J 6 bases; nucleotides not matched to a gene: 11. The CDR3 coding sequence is TGCAGTGCTAGAGATACGGCTAGCGGTGGGGGCAATGAGCAGTTCTTC. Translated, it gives CSARDTASGGGNEQFF.

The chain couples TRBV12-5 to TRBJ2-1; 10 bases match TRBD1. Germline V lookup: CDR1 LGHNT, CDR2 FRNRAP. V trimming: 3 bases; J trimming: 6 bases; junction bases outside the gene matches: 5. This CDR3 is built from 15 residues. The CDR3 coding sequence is TGTGCTAGTGGTTTCCCCGGGACAGGGGTCAATGAGCAGTTCTTC. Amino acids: CASGFPGTGVNEQFF.

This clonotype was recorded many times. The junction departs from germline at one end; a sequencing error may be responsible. CDR3 DNA: TGTGCCAGCAGTTTATCGGATACGCAGTATTTT. Translated: CASSLSDTQYF. J is TRBJ2-3 and V is TRBV5-1, with unresolved D. The CDR3 contains 11 residues. CDR1 SGHRS and CDR2 YFSETQ come from the germline V gene.

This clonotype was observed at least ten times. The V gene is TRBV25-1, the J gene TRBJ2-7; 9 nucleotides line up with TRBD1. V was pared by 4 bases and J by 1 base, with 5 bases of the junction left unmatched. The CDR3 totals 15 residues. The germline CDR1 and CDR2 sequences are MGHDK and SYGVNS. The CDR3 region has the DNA TGTGCCAGCAGTGTTCGACAGGGGGTGTCCTACGAGCAGTACTTC. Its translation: CASSVRQGVSYEQYF.

CDR3 DNA sequence: TGTGCCAGCAGCTTAGATCCAGCTGACTATGGCTACACCTTC. It codes for CASSLDPADYGYTF. V gene TRBV7-2 combines with J gene TRBJ1-2, with unresolved D. Trimming removed 1 base at V and 3 bases at J, with 9 bases between. The CDR3 sequence is 14 residues long. Germline V lookup: CDR1 SGHTA, CDR2 FQGNSA. Filled out from reference TRBV7-2 and TRBJ1-2, the complete variable domain reads GAGVSQSPSNKVTEKGKDVELRCDPISGHTALYWYRQSLGQGLEFLIYFQGNSAPDKSGLPSDRFSAERTGGSVSTLTIQRTQQEDSAVYLCASSLDPADYGYTFGSGTRLTVV.

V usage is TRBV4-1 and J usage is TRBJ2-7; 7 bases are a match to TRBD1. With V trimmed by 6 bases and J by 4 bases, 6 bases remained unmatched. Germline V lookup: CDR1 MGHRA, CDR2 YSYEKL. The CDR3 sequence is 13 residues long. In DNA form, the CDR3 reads TGCGCCAGCAGTATGACAGGGATGTACGAGCAGTACTTC. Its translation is CASSMTGMYEQYF.

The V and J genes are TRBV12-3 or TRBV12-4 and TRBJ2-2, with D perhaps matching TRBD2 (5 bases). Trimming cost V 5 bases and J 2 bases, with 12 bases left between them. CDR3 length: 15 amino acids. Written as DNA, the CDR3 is TGTGCCAGCAGTGCGGACTCCTTCAACACCGGGGAGCTGTTTTTT. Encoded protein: CASSADSFNTGELFF.

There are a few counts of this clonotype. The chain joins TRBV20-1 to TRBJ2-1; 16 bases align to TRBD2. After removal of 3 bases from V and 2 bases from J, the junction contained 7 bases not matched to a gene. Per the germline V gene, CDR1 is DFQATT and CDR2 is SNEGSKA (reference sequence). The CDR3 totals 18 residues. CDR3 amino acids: CSASPAGLAGGPYNEQFF. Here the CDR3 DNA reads TGCAGTGCTAGCCCCGCGGGACTAGCGGGAGGGCCCTACAATGAGCAGTTCTTC.

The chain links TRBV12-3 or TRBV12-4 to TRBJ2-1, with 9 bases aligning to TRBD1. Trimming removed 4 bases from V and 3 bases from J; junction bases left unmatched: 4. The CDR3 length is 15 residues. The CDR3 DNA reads TGTGCCAGCAGTTGCCCGGGACAGGGCTACAATGAGCAGTTCTTC. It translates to CASSCPGQGYNEQFF.

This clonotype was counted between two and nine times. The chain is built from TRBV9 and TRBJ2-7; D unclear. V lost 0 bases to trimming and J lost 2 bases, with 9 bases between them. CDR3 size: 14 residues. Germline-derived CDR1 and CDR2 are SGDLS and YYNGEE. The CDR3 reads CASSVGFPTYEQYF. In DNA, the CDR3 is TGTGCCAGCAGCGTAGGCTTCCCCACCTACGAGCAGTACTTC.

This CDR3 is CASSFAPSGGLYEQYF. CDR3 nucleotides: TGTGCCAGCAGCTTCGCCCCCAGCGGGGGTCTCTACGAGCAGTACTTC. The J gene is TRBJ2-7, the V gene TRBV9; 8 bases are a match to TRBD2. This CDR3 has 16 residues. Germline CDR1 SGDLS, CDR2 YYNGEE. J gave up 3 bases and V 4 bases, and 12 bases lay outside the gene matches.

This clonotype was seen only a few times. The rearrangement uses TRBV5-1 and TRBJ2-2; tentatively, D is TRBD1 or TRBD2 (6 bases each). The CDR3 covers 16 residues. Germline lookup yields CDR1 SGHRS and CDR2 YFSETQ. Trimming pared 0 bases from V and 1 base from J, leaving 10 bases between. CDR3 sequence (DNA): TGCGCCAGCAGCTTGGCCGGGGGACAGAACACCGGGGAGCTGTTTTTT. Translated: CASSLAGGQNTGELFF.

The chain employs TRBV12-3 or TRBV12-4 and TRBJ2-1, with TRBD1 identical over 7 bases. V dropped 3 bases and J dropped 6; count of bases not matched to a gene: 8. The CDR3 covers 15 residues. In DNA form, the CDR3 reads TGTGCCAGCAGTTTCCTAAGGACAGGCGTCAATGAGCAGTTCTTC. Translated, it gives CASSFLRTGVNEQFF.